This is a list of T cell receptor beta chains from one sample in a study of CD8+ T cells in alopecia areata. The table came from immunoSEQ multiplex PCR; TCRdb's copy has only in-frame clones and leaves some out. This table has roughly 75,000 clones, 50% to 75% appearing once. The sample in question was CD8+ T cells sorted from blood, obtained at week 0. These receptors were collected from a human donor with alopecia areata. Each CDR3 is given without its conserved first and last residue.

V gene	CDR3 length	J gene	CDR3 protein
TRBV5-4	13	TRBJ2-7	ASSRGLGDRSEQY
TRBV15	13	TRBJ1-5	ATSRDRGQNQPQH
TRBV5-1	13	TRBJ1-3	ASSSSGYSGNTIY
TRBV5-1	10	TRBJ1-1	ASSARSGEAF
TRBV30	12	TRBJ2-7	AWRISARNYEQY
TRBV29-1	8	TRBJ2-1	SVRRNEQF
TRBV25-1	11	TRBJ2-5	ASSERYQETQY
TRBV5-1	13	TRBJ1-3	ASSTGQSSGNTIY
TRBV7-3	12	TRBJ2-1	ASSSAGDYNEQF
TRBV7-8	15	TRBJ2-2	ASSLASAGRNTGELF
TRBV7-9	10	TRBJ2-3	ASSLKPDTQY
TRBV7-2	12	TRBJ2-6	ASSFGMGANVLT
TRBV7-9	11	TRBJ2-5	ASSLAGKETQY
TRBV30	12	TRBJ2-7	AWSVGSIGYEQY
TRBV6-6	11	TRBJ1-2	ASSWTLPGSYT
TRBV27	13	TRBJ2-5	ASSFDRTIQETQY
TRBV5-6	12	TRBJ1-2	ASSWGTGSYGYT
TRBV19	13	TRBJ1-5	ASSIAHRGNQPQH
TRBV14	11	TRBJ2-7	ASSHTGTYEQY
TRBV11-2	14	TRBJ2-1	ASSLPGTLNAYEQF
TRBV9	13	TRBJ2-3	ASSVSGGYTDTQY
TRBV5-1	12	TRBJ2-7	ASSLALQAYEQY
TRBV27	12	TRBJ2-6	ASKPTGGANVLT
TRBV29-1	15	TRBJ2-3	SVEVVPPRAPVGTQY
TRBV29-1	11	TRBJ2-1	SAVRVSYNEQF
TRBV29-1	14	TRBJ2-6	SAWTEGSSGANVLT
TRBV27	11	TRBJ2-3	ASSSTTKDTQY
TRBV11-2	15	TRBJ2-3	ASSLVASQWGTDTQY
TRBV25-1	12	TRBJ1-1	ASSEYPPRQGAF